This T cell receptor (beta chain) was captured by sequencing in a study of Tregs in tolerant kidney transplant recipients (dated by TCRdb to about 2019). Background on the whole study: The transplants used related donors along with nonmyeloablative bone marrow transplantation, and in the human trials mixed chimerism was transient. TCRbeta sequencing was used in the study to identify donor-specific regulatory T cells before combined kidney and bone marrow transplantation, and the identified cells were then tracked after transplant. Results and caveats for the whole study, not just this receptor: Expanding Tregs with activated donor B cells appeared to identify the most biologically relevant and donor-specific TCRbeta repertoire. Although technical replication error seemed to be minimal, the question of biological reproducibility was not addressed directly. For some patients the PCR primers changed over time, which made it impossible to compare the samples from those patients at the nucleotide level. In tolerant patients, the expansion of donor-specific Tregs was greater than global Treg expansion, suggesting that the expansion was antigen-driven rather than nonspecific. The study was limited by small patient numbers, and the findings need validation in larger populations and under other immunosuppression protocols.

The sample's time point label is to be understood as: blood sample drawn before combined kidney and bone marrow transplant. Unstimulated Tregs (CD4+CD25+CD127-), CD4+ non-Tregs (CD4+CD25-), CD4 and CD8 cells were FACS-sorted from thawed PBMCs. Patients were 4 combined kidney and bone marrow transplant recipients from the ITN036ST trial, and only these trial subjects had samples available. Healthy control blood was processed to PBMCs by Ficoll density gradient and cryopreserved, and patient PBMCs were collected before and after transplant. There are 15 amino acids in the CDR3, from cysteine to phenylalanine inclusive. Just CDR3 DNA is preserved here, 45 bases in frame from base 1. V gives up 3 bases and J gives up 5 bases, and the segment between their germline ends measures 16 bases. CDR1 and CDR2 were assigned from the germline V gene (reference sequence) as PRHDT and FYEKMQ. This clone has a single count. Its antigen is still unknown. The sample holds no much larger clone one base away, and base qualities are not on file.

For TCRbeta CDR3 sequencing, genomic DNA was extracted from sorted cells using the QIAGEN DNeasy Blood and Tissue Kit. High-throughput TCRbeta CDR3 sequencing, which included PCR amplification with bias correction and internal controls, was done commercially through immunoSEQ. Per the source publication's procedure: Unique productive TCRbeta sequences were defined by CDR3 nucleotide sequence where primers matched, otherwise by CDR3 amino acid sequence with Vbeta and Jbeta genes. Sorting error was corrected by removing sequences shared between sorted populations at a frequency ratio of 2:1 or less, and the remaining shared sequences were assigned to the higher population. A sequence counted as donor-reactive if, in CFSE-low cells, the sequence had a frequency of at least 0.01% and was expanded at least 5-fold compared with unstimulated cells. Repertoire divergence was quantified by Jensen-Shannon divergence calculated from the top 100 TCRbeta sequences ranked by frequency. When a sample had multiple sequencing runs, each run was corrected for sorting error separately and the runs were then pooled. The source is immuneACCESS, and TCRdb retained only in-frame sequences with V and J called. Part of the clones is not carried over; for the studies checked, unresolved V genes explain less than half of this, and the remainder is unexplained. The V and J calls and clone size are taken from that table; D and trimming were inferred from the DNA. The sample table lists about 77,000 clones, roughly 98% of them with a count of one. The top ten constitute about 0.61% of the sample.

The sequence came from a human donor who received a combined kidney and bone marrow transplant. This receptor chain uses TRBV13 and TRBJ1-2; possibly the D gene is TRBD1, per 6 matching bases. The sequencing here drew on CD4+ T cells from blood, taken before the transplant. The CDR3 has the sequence CASSFYTGSPYGYTF. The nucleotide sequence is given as TGTGCCAGCAGCTTTTACACAGGGAGCCCTTATGGCTACACCTTC.